This TCR beta chain comes out of a study of T cells in Graves' hyperthyroidism and ophthalmopathy. CDR3 size: 16 residues. V was pared by 4 bases and J by 2 bases, with 11 bases of the junction left unmatched. CDR1 and CDR2 from the germline V gene are MNHEY and SVGAGI. What was amplified from RNA transcripts were TCR beta CDR3 regions. Researchers ran a first-round RT-PCR on the TCR CDR3 using the HTBI primer set. Via MiXCR, TCRdb re-called the multiplex PCR reads, giving one row per CDR3 protein. Here the sample spans about 270,000 distinct CDR3 sequences, roughly 22% being singletons. The chain joins TRBV6-5 to TRBJ2-7; 7 bases are shared with TRBD1. The sequenced sample was blood. The receptor was isolated from a middle-aged woman with Graves' ophthalmopathy. The CDR3 spells CASSFPQGFSTYEQYF. The CDR3 nucleotides read TGTGCCAGCAGTTTTCCACAGGGGTTTTCCACCTACGAGCAGTACTTC.